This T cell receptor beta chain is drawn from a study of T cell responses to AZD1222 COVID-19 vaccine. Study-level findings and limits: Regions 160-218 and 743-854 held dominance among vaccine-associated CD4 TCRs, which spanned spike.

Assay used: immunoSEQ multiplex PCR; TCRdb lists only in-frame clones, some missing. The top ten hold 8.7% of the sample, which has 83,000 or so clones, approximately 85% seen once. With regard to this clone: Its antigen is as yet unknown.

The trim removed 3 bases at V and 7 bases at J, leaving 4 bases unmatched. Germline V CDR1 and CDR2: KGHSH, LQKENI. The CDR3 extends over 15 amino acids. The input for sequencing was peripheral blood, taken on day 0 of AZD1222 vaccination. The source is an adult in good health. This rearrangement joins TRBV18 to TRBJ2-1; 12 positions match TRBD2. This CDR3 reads CASSPSLAGGNEQFF. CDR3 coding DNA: TGTGCCAGCTCACCTTCCCTAGCGGGAGGGAATGAGCAGTTCTTC.